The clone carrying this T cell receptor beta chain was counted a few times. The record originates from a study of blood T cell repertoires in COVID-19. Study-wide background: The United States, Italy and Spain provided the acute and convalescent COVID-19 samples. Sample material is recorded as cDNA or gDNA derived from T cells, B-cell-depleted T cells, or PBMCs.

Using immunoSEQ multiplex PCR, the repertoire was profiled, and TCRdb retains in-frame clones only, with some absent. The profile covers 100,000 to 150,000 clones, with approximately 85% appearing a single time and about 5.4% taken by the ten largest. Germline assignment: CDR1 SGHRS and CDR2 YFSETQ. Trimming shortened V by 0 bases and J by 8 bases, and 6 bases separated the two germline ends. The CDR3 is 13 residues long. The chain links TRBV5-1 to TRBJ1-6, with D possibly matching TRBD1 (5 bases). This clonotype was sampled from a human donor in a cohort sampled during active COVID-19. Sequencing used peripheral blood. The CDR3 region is CASSLDRYSPLHF. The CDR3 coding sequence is TGCGCCAGCAGCTTGGACAGGTATTCACCCCTCCACTTT. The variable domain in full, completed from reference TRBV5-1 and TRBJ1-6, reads KAGVTQTPRYLIKTRGQQVTLSCSPISGHRSVSWYQQTPGQGLQFLFEYFSETQRNKGNFPGRFSGRQFSNSRSEMNVSTLELGDSALYLCASSLDRYSPLHFGNGTRLTVT.